This T cell receptor (beta chain) comes out of a study of cytomegalovirus exposure and HLA in healthy donors. The length of the CDR3 is 15 residues. V was clipped by 6 bases and J by 2 bases, with 13 bases between them. Germline V lookup: CDR1 MNHNS, CDR2 SASEGT. PCR employed 60 Vbeta and 13 Jbeta primers. Measured with immunoSEQ multiplex PCR; TCRdb has only the in-frame clones, and not every one. The table includes 160,000 or so clones, more than 65% detected once. The V gene is TRBV6-1, the J gene TRBJ2-2, with TRBD1 as a possible D gene (7 bases). This TCR was sampled from a man between 18 and 35 years old in good health and CMV-seropositive. The sequenced sample was PBMCs. This CDR3 is CASSGGTVNTGELFF. The CDR3 DNA sequence: TGTGCCAGCAGCGGCGGGACAGTCAACACCGGGGAGCTGTTTTTT.